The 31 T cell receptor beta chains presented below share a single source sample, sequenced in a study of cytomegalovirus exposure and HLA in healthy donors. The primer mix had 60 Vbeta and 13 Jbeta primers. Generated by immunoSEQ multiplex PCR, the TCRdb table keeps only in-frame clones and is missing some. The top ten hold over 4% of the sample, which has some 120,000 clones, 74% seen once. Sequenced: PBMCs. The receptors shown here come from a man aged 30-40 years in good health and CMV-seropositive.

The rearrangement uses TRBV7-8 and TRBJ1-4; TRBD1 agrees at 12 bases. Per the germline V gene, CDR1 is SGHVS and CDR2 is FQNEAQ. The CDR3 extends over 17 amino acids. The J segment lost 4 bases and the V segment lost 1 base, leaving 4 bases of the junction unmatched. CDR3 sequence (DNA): TGTGCCAGCAGCTTAGGGGACAGGGGGCTTGATAATGAAAAACTGTTTTTT. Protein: CASSLGDRGLDNEKLFF.

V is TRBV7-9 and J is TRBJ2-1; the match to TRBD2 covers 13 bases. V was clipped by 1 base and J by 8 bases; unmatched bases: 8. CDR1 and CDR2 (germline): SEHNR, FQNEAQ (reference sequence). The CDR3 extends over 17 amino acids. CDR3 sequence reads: CASSLGLTSGGADEQFF. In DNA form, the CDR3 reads TGTGCCAGCAGCTTAGGACTCACTAGCGGGGGGGCCGATGAGCAGTTCTTC. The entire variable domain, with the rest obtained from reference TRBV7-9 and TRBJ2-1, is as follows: DTGVSQNPRHKITKRGQNVTFRCDPISEHNRLYWYRQTLGQGPEFLTYFQNEAQLEKSRLLSDRFSAERPKGSFSTLEIQRTEQGDSAMYLCASSLGLTSGGADEQFFGPGTRLTVL.

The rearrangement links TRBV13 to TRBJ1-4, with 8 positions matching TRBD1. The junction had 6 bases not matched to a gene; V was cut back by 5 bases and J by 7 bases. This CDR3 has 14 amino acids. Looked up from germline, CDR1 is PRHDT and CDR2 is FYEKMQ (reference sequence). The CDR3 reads CASSRGQGGEKLFF. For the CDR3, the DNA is TGTGCCAGCAGCAGAGGACAGGGTGGTGAAAAACTGTTTTTT.

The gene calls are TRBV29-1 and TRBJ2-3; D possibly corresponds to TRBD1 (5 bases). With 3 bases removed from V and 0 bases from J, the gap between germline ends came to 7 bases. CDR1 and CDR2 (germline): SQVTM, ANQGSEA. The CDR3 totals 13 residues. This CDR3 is CSVETASTDTQYF. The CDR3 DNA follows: TGCAGCGTTGAGACAGCTAGCACAGATACGCAGTATTTT.

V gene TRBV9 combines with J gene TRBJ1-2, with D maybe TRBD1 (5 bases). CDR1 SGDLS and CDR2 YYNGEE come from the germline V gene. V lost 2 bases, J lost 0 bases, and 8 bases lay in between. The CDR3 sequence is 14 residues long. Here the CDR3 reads CASSVQGPNYGYTF. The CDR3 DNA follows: TGTGCCAGCAGCGTTCAGGGCCCTAACTATGGCTACACCTTC.

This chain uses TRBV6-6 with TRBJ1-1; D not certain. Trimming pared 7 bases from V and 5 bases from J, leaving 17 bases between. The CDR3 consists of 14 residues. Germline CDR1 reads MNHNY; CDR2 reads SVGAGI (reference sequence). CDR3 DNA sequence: TGTGCCAGCATCCGAGAGAGGGATAGGACTGAAGCTTTCTTT. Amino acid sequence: CASIRERDRTEAFF.

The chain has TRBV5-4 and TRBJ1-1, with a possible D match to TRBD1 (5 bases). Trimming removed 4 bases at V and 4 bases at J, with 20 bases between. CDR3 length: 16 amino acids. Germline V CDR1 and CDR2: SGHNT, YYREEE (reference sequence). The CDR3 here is CASSQEPGVVATEAFF. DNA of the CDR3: TGTGCCAGCAGCCAAGAACCGGGGGTGGTTGCCACTGAAGCTTTCTTT.

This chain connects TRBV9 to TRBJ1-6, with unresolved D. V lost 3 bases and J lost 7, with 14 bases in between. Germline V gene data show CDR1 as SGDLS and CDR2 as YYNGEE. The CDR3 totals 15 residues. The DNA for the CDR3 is TGTGCCAGCAGCGCCGCCGGACTGATAAATTCACCCCTCCACTTT. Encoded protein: CASSAAGLINSPLHF.

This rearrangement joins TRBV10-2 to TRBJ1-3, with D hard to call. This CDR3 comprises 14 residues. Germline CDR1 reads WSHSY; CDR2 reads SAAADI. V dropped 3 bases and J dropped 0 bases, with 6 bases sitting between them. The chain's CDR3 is CASSDNYSGNTIYF. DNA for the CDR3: TGCGCCAGCAGTGATAACTACTCTGGAAACACCATATATTTT.

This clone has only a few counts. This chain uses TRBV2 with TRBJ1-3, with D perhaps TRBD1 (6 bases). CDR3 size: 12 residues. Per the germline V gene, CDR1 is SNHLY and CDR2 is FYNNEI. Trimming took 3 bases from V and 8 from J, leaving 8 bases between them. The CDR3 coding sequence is TGTGCCAGCAGTGACAGGGGTGACACCATATATTTT. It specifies CASSDRGDTIYF. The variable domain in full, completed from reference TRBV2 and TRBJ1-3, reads EPEVTQTPSHQVTQMGQEVILRCVPISNHLYFYWYRQILGQKVEFLVSFYNNEISEKSEIFDDQFSVERPDGSNFTLKIRSTKLEDSAMYFCASSDRGDTIYFGEGSWLTVV.

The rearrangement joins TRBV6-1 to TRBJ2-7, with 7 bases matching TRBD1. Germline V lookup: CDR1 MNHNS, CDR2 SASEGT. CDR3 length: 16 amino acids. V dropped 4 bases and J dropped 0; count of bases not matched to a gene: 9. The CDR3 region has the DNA TGTGCCAGCAGTGCAATCGACAGGGCGAGCTCCTACGAGCAGTACTTC. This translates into CASSAIDRASSYEQYF.

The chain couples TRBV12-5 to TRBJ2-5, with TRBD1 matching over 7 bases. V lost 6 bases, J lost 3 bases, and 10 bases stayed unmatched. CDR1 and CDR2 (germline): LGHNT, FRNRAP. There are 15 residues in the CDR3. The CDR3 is CASGPPTGTEETQYF. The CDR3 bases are TGTGCTAGTGGCCCCCCAACCGGGACAGAAGAGACCCAGTACTTC.

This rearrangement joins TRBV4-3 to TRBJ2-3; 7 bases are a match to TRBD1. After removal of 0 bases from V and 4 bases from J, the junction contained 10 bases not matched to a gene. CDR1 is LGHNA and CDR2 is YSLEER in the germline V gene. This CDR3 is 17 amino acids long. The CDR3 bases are TGCGCCAGCAGCCAAGATTTGCACAGGGGATTACCAGATACGCAGTATTTT. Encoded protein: CASSQDLHRGLPDTQYF.

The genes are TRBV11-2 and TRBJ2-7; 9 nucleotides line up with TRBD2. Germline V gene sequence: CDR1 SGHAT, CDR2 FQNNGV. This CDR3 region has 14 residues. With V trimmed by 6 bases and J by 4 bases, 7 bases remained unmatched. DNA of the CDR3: TGTGCCAGCAGTCGCGGGGGGGGAAGTTACGAGCAGTACTTC. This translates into CASSRGGGSYEQYF.

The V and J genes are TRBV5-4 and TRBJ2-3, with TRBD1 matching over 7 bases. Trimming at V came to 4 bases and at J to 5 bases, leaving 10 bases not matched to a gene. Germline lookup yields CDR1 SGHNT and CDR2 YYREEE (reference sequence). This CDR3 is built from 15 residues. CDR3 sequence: CASSRVEGARDTQYF. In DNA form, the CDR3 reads TGTGCCAGCAGCAGGGTAGAGGGGGCAAGAGATACGCAGTATTTT.

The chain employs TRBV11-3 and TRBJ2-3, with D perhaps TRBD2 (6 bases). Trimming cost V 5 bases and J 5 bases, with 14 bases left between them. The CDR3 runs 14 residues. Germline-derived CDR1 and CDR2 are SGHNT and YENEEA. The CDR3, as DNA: TGTGCCAGCAGCCCAGGACTATCAGTAGATACGCAGTATTTT. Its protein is CASSPGLSVDTQYF.

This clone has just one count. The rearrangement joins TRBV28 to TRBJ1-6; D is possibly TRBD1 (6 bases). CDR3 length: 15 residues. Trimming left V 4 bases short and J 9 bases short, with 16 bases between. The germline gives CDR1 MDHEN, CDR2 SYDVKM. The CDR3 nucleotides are TGTGCCAGCAGTTCGATCCAGGGGCTACGTTCACCCCTCCACTTT. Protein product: CASSSIQGLRSPLHF.

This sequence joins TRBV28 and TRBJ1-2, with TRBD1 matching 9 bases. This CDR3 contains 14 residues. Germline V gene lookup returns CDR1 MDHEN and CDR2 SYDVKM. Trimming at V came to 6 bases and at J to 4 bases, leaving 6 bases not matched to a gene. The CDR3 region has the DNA TGTGCCAGCAGGGGACAGGGAGGGAGCTATGGCTACACCTTC. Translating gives CASRGQGGSYGYTF.

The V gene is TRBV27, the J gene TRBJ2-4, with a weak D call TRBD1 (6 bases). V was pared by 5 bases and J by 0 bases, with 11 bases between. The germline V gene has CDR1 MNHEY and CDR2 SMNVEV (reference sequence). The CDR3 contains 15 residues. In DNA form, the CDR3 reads TGTGCCAGCAGTAAGAACAGGGTAGCCAAAAACATTCAGTACTTC. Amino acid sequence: CASSKNRVAKNIQYF.

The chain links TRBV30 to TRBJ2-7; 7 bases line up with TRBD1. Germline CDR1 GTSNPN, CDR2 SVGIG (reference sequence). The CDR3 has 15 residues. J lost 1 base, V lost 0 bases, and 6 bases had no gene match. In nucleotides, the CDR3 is TGTGCCTGGAGTGTAGGGGGCGAAGGGTCCTACGAGCAGTACTTC. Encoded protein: CAWSVGGEGSYEQYF. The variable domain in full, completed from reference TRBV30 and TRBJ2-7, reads SQTIHQWPATLVQPVGSPLSLECTVEGTSNPNLYWYRQAAGRGLQLLFYSVGIGQISSEVPQNLSASRPQDRQFILSSKKLLLSDSGFYLCAWSVGGEGSYEQYFGPGTRLTVT.

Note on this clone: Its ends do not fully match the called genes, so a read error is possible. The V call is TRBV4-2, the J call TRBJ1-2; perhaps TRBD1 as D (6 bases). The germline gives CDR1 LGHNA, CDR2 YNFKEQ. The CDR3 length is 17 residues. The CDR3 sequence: CASRGSGARPNNYGYPF. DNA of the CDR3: TGTGCCAGCAGGGGCTCAGGGGCAAGACCGAATAACTATGGCTACCCCTTC.

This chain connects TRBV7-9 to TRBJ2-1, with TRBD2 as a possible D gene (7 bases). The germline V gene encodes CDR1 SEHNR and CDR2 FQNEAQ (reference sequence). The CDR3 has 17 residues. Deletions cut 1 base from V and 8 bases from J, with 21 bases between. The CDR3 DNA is TGTGCCAGCAGCTTAGACACCCTCCGGGGGGCATTTGATGAGCAGTTCTTC. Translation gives CASSLDTLRGAFDEQFF.

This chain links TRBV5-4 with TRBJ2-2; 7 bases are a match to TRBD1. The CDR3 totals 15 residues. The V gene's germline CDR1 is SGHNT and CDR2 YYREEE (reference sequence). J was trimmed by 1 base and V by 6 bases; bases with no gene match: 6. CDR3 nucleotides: TGTGCCAGCACCTCGGGACAGTTGAACACCGGGGAGCTGTTTTTT. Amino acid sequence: CASTSGQLNTGELFF.

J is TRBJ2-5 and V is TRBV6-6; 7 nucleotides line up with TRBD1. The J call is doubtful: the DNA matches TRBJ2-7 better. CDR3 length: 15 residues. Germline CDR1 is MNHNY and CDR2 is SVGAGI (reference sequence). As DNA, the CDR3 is TGTGCCAGCAGAGTAGACGGGGACAGTTCCTACGAGCAGTACTTC. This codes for CASRVDGDSSYEQYF.

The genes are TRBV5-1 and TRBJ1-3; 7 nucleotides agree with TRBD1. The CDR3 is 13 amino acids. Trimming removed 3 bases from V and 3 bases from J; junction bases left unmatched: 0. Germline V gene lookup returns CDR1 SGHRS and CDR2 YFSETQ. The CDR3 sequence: CASSWTGGNTIYF. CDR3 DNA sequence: TGCGCCAGCAGCTGGACAGGTGGAAACACCATATATTTT.

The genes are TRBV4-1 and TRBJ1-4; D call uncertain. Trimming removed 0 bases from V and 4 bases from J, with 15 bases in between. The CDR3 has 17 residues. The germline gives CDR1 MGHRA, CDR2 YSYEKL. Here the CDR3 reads CASSQDPAGIGNEKLFF. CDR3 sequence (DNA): TGCGCCAGCAGCCAAGATCCGGCGGGTATCGGTAATGAAAAACTGTTTTTT.

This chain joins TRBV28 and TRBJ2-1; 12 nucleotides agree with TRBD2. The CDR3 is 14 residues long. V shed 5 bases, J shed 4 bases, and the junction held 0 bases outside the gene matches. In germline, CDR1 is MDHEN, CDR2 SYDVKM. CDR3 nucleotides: TGTGCCAGCAGTCTAGCGGGGGGGTACAATGAGCAGTTCTTC. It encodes CASSLAGGYNEQFF.

CDR3 sequence: CASSLRTASYEQYF. In DNA form, the CDR3 reads TGCGCCAGCAGCTTAAGGACAGCCTCCTACGAGCAGTACTTC. The V call is TRBV5-1, the J call TRBJ2-7, with TRBD1 as a possible D gene (6 bases). Per germline, CDR1 SGHRS and CDR2 YFSETQ. CDR3 size: 14 residues. V lost 2 bases and J 0 bases, leaving 9 bases between the germline ends. Variable domain in full (rest from reference TRBV5-1 and TRBJ2-7): KAGVTQTPRYLIKTRGQQVTLSCSPISGHRSVSWYQQTPGQGLQFLFEYFSETQRNKGNFPGRFSGRQFSNSRSEMNVSTLELGDSALYLCASSLRTASYEQYFGPGTRLTVT.

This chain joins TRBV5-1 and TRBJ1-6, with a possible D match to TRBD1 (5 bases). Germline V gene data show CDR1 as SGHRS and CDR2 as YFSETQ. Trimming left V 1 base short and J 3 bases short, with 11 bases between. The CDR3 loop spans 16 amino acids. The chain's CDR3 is CASSLPGQNYNSPLHF. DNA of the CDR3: TGCGCCAGCAGCTTGCCAGGACAAAACTATAATTCACCCCTCCACTTT.

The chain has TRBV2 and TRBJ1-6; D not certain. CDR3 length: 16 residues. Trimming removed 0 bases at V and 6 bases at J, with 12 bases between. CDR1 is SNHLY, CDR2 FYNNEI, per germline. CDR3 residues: CASSEAGAFGNSPLHF. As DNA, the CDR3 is TGTGCCAGCAGTGAAGCGGGAGCCTTCGGTAATTCACCCCTCCACTTT.

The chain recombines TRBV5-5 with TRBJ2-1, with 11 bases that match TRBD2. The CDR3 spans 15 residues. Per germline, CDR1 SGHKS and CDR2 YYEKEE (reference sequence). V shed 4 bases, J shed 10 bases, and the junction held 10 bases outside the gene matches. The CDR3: CASSASGTSGMEQFF. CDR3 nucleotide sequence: TGTGCCAGCAGCGCGTCCGGGACTAGCGGTATGGAGCAGTTCTTC. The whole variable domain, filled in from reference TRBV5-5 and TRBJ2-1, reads DAGVTQSPTHLIKTRGQQVTLRCSPISGHKSVSWYQQVLGQGPQFIFQYYEKEERGRGNFPDRFSARQFPNYSSELNVNALLLGDSALYLCASSASGTSGMEQFFGPGTRLTVL.